This T cell receptor (beta chain) is drawn from a study of siplizumab effects on memory and regulatory T cells. Germline lookup yields CDR1 SGHTA and CDR2 FQGNSA. With V trimmed by 7 bases and J by 1 base, 12 bases remained unmatched. The CDR3 extends over 16 amino acids. Clones were sequenced by immunoSEQ multiplex PCR, and TCRdb holds only the in-frame ones, with some missing. The data hold more than 95,000 clones, with roughly 93% observed a single time. The chain recombines TRBV7-2 with TRBJ2-5, with 7 bases aligning to TRBD2. This clonotype originated in a human donor in good health. Input material: Tregs sorted from blood. In nucleotides, the CDR3 is TGTGCCAGCAACGAGGGATTAGCGGGCCCCCAAGAGACCCAGTACTTC. It is translated as CASNEGLAGPQETQYF.